This entry concerns a single TCR beta chain. Its cognate antigen has yet to be identified. The record has no base qualities; no much larger clone is one base away. The source of the sample is a study of CD8 T cells in Susac syndrome (dated by TCRdb to about 2019). Some background on the complete study: The study used repertoire sequencing to test whether antigen drove CD8+ T cell activation and differentiation in Susac syndrome. CD8+ T cell repertoire clonality was compared between over 9 healthy donors, some 14 Susac syndrome patients and 15 multiple sclerosis patients. Study-wide findings and limitations: The study acknowledged that relatively few individuals were included in the TCR sequencing and HLA analysis.

RNA was extracted using the RNeasy kit, and about 0.45 to 1 ug of the RNA was reverse transcribed with random hexamers. The immunoSEQ multiplex PCR assay, covering 54 Vbeta and 13 Jbeta segments, was used to amplify TCR beta CDR3 regions. PCR amplification bias was corrected using a synthetic template baseline for primer optimization and computational correction. The original methods were these. Only productive sequences were kept, with reads annotated to V, D and J genes according to IMGT and analyzed in immunoSEQ Analyzer. Clonality was computed as one minus Shannon entropy normalized by log2 of the number of productive unique sequences. For each patient and control, public and private clones were evaluated among the 100 most prevalent clones. Clones were defined as Susac-specific if absent from the healthy and MS cohorts, from around 1,000 published viral clones and from other ImmuneACCESS disease sequences. TCRdb reworked the public reads: Q25 trimming with fastp, MiXCR clone assembly, productive beta chains retained. Every distinct CDR3 protein forms one entry, paired with its most common genes and DNA. The V and J calls come from TCRdb's annotation, not from the publication. The sample includes around 79,000 distinct CDR3 sequences, with roughly 94% observed a single time. Of the sample, 0.3% to 0.45% falls within the top ten clones.

Peripheral blood CD8+ and CD4+ T cells from healthy donors, Susac syndrome patients and multiple sclerosis patients were profiled by high-throughput TCR beta sequencing. The multiple sclerosis controls were treatment-naive patients whose relapsing-remitting disease, either stable or active, fulfilled the revised McDonald criteria. Bulk CD8+ and CD4+ T cells were purified by magnetic negative isolation, while CD8+ TEMRA cells were enriched using FACS. Blood was collected in EDTA tubes and processed within 24 hours, with PBMCs isolated through density gradient centrifugation. PBMCs destined for TCR sequencing were cryopreserved in liquid nitrogen and later thawed in a 37 °C water bath. The sorted or isolated CD4+, CD8+ and CD8+ TEMRA cells had a purity of 90% or higher. CDR1 SGDLS and CDR2 YYNGEE were looked up in the germline V gene. V has 4 bases trimmed and J has 2 bases trimmed; junction bases matching no gene number 9. The CDR3 sequence holds 16 residues, the cysteine and phenylalanine included. The entry retains the CDR3 DNA only, 48 bases that are in frame from base 1.

Material: CD8+ T cells from PBMCs. The chain uses TRBV9 and TRBJ2-1; TRBD2 agrees with 7 junctional bases. This sequence originates from a human donor with multiple sclerosis. The DNA sequence reads TGTGCCAGCAGCCCCCGTCTAGCGGAACCCTACAATGAGCAGTTCTTC. The resulting protein is CASSPRLAEPYNEQFF.